This entry lists 21 T cell receptor beta chains sequenced from one sample in a study of identical twins. TCRdb recomputed calls from the 5' RACE reads with MiXCR, one row per CDR3 protein. Found here are approximately 600,000 distinct CDR3 sequences, under 8.5% of them singletons; the top ten hold roughly 1.6%. Another study also made use of these data, one on yellow fever vaccine responses in identical twins.

The sample comprised PBMCs. The receptors come from a young woman in good health.

This clonotype was seen a few times. This chain connects TRBV20-1 to TRBJ2-1, with unresolved D. This CDR3 has 13 amino acids. The germline gives CDR1 DFQATT, CDR2 SNEGSKA (reference sequence). V dropped 4 bases and J dropped 7 bases, with 14 bases sitting between them. In DNA form, the CDR3 reads TGCAGTGCTACAACCCGTCCCGGTAATGAGCAGTTCTTC. Its protein is CSATTRPGNEQFF.

V is TRBV28 and J is TRBJ2-1; D ambiguous. The length of the CDR3 is 16 residues. Germline CDR1 and CDR2: MDHEN and SYDVKM. V lost 3 bases and J 0 bases, leaving 12 bases between the germline ends. The CDR3 region is CASSLPDRSSYNEQFF. The CDR3 DNA reads TGTGCCAGCAGTTTGCCAGACCGAAGCTCCTACAATGAGCAGTTCTTC.

The chain recombines TRBV7-3 with TRBJ2-2; 11 bases line up with TRBD2. Germline assignment: CDR1 SGHTA and CDR2 FQGTGA. CDR3 length equals 16 residues. J gave up 5 bases and V 5 bases, and 7 bases lay outside the gene matches. The CDR3 nucleotides read TGTGCCAGCAGCACGGGCCGGACTAGCGGGACCGGGGAGCTGTTTTTT. Its translation: CASSTGRTSGTGELFF.

This clonotype was counted a few times. The V gene is TRBV7-9, the J gene TRBJ2-3; D remains ambiguous. V was cut by 5 bases and J by 5 bases, with 11 bases left in between. From germline, CDR1 is SEHNR and CDR2 FQNEAQ (reference sequence). The CDR3 covers 13 residues. The chain's CDR3 is CASSRRDEDTQYF. CDR3 nucleotide sequence: TGTGCCAGCAGCAGAAGGGATGAAGATACGCAGTATTTT.

This clonotype was detected many times. J is TRBJ1-6 and V is TRBV7-6; D remains ambiguous. Trimming cost V 3 bases and J 10 bases, with 13 bases left between them. The CDR3 covers 14 residues. Germline V lookup: CDR1 SGHVS, CDR2 FNYEAQ. The CDR3, as DNA: TGTGCCAGCAGCTTTAGTGCCACCGAGTCACCCCTCCACTTT. This codes for CASSFSATESPLHF.

V gene TRBV29-1 combines with J gene TRBJ2-2, with 14 positions matching TRBD2. V trimming: 7 bases; J trimming: 3 bases; junction bases outside the gene matches: 7. Germline V gene sequence: CDR1 SQVTM, CDR2 ANQGSEA. The length of the CDR3 is 16 residues. The CDR3 sequence is CSARLAGGPDTGELFF. In nucleotides, the CDR3 is TGCAGCGCCAGACTAGCGGGGGGGCCGGACACCGGGGAGCTGTTTTTT.

V is TRBV7-9 and J is TRBJ2-7, with D maybe TRBD2 (6 bases). Germline assignment: CDR1 SEHNR and CDR2 FQNEAQ (reference sequence). V was pared by 5 bases and J by 6 bases, with 20 bases between. The length of the CDR3 is 15 residues. CDR3: CASSQEGRPMTEQYV. CDR3 nucleotide sequence: TGTGCCAGCAGCCAGGAGGGCCGACCCATGACCGAGCAGTACGTC.

This clonotype was seen only a few times. The V gene is TRBV29-1, the J gene TRBJ2-1; D gene uncertain. Looked up from germline, CDR1 is SQVTM and CDR2 is ANQGSEA. This CDR3 comprises 12 residues. The V and J ends lost 1 base and 8 bases respectively, with 9 bases between them. The CDR3 reads CSVEGARDEQFF. CDR3 bases: TGCAGCGTTGAAGGTGCCCGAGATGAGCAGTTCTTC.

This clonotype was seen repeatedly, ten times or more. The chain joins TRBV20-1 to TRBJ2-7; possible D gene TRBD2, 7 bases. The CDR3 sequence is 15 residues long. V was cut by 1 base and J by 5 bases, with 18 bases left in between. Germline-derived CDR1 and CDR2 are DFQATT and SNEGSKA (reference sequence). CDR3 sequence: CSARVKGGGWNEQYV. The CDR3 nucleotides are TGCAGTGCTAGAGTTAAGGGAGGGGGATGGAACGAGCAGTACGTC.

This rearrangement joins TRBV5-1 to TRBJ2-7; D is undetermined. Germline CDR1 and CDR2: SGHRS and YFSETQ. Trimming stripped 1 base from V and 5 bases from J, with 13 bases between. The CDR3 is 14 residues long. CDR3 bases: TGCGCCAGCAGCTTGACGAAAGGGCCAGACGAGCAGTACTTC. Protein: CASSLTKGPDEQYF.

In this sample, this clonotype turned up many times. V usage is TRBV10-3 and J usage is TRBJ2-7, with 7 bases lining up with TRBD2. The V gene end was trimmed by 2 bases and the J gene end by 5 bases; junction bases not matched to a gene: 6. Germline V gene lookup returns CDR1 ENHRY and CDR2 SYGVKD. This CDR3 contains 14 residues. The CDR3 sequence is CAISELSSGDEQYF. CDR3 in DNA: TGTGCCATCAGTGAGCTGTCTAGCGGAGACGAGCAGTACTTC.

This clonotype occurred a few times. The V call is TRBV20-1, the J call TRBJ2-1; 8 nucleotides line up with TRBD2. Germline CDR1 DFQATT, CDR2 SNEGSKA (reference sequence). This CDR3 has 14 amino acids. Losses at the gene ends were 6 bases for V and 4 bases for J; bases not matched to a gene: 8. CDR3 in DNA: TGCAGTGCGAAGACGGGGGGGCTATACAATGAGCAGTTCTTC. It is translated as CSAKTGGLYNEQFF.

This chain connects TRBV9 to TRBJ2-2, with 7 bases matching TRBD1. CDR1 is SGDLS, CDR2 YYNGEE, per germline. CDR3 length equals 14 residues. Trimming cost V 4 bases and J 6 bases; bases outside gene matches: 6. CDR3 residues: CASSPHRGAGELFF. CDR3 coding DNA: TGTGCCAGCAGCCCGCACAGGGGCGCCGGGGAGCTGTTTTTT. Together with reference TRBV9 and TRBJ2-2, the CDR3 gives the full variable domain: DSGVTQTPKHLITATGQRVTLRCSPRSGDLSVYWYQQSLDQGLQFLIQYYNGEERAKGNILERFSAQQFPDLHSELNLSSLELGDSALYFCASSPHRGAGELFFGEGSRLTVL.

The rearrangement uses TRBV7-6 and TRBJ2-2; 7 bases align to TRBD2. After removal of 5 bases from V and 4 bases from J, the junction contained 10 bases not matched to a gene. CDR3 length: 16 residues. Germline CDR1 is SGHVS and CDR2 is FNYEAQ. The CDR3 coding sequence is TGTGCCAGCAGCCTATTGGGAGGGGCGGGCACCGGGGAGCTGTTTTTT. Its translation: CASSLLGGAGTGELFF.

The V and J genes are TRBV10-3 and TRBJ1-1; D is undetermined. V was shortened by 8 bases and J by 9 bases, with 16 bases between the two germline ends. In germline, CDR1 is ENHRY, CDR2 SYGVKD. This CDR3 contains 12 residues. The CDR3 protein is CAIGRGDGKAFF. In DNA form, the CDR3 reads TGTGCCATCGGTCGGGGAGACGGGAAAGCTTTCTTT.

This chain connects TRBV28 to TRBJ2-2, with a weak D call TRBD2 (5 bases). This CDR3 has 16 residues. Germline loops: CDR1 MDHEN, CDR2 SYDVKM. The germline V and J ends were trimmed by 3 bases and 0 bases, with 11 bases remaining between them. The CDR3 DNA is TGTGCCAGCAGTTTCCGGGGAGTAGCGAACACCGGGGAGCTGTTTTTT. This translates into CASSFRGVANTGELFF.

The rearrangement uses TRBV7-3 and TRBJ2-5, with D possibly called TRBD1 or TRBD2 (5 bases each). V was trimmed by 5 bases and J by 5 bases, leaving 12 bases between them. The V gene's germline CDR1 is SGHTA and CDR2 FQGTGA. The CDR3 is 13 residues long. The DNA for the CDR3 is TGTGCCAGCAGCCCTGGGACCCACGAGACCCAGTACTTC. It yields the protein CASSPGTHETQYF. Supplemented by reference TRBV7-3 and TRBJ2-5, the full variable domain reads GAGVSQTPSNKVTEKGKYVELRCDPISGHTALYWYRQSLGQGPEFLIYFQGTGAADDSGLPNDRFFAVRPEGSVSTLKIQRTERGDSAVYLCASSPGTHETQYFGPGTRLLVL.

The V call is TRBV20-1, the J call TRBJ2-3; TRBD2 matches 13 bases. This CDR3 is built from 16 residues. With V trimmed by 2 bases and J by 2 bases, 4 bases remained unmatched. Germline lookup yields CDR1 DFQATT and CDR2 SNEGSKA (reference sequence). The DNA for the CDR3 is TGCAGTGCTAGATCAGGACTAGCGGGGGTCACAGATACGCAGTATTTT. Translation: CSARSGLAGVTDTQYF.

This chain joins TRBV28 and TRBJ2-5; D possibly corresponds to TRBD1 (6 bases). Germline loops: CDR1 MDHEN, CDR2 SYDVKM. V gave up 0 bases and J gave up 5 bases, with 13 bases separating them. This CDR3 has 15 amino acids. The CDR3 sequence is CASSLWNRAPETQYF. CDR3 nucleotides: TGTGCCAGCAGTTTATGGAACAGGGCCCCGGAGACCCAGTACTTC.

This clonotype appeared many times. The chain uses TRBV12-3 or TRBV12-4 and TRBJ2-7; the match to TRBD1 covers 8 bases. Trimming took 5 bases from V and 4 from J; bases not matched to a gene: 13. The CDR3 has 16 residues. The CDR3 sequence is CASSTSQGVGLYEQYF. The CDR3 nucleotides read TGTGCCAGCAGTACCTCACAGGGGGTGGGTTTATACGAGCAGTACTTC.

The gene calls are TRBV5-1 and TRBJ2-2; 7 bases map to TRBD1. The CDR3 contains 14 residues. Germline V lookup: CDR1 SGHRS, CDR2 YFSETQ. V lost 4 bases to trimming and J lost 4 bases; unmatched junction nucleotides: 4. DNA of the CDR3: TGCGCCAGCAGCGAGGACAGGAGCACCGGGGAGCTGTTTTTT. It encodes CASSEDRSTGELFF.